The rows below give T cell receptor beta chains drawn from one sample of a study of T cell changes during pregnancy in multiple sclerosis. Libraries were prepared by immunoSEQ multiplex PCR; TCRdb keeps only in-frame clonotypes and omits some of them. The repertoire includes some 40,000 clones, about 90% of them detected once, and roughly 29% sits in the top ten. The sample consisted of CD8+ T cells from peripheral blood mononuclear cells, taken before pregnancy. These receptors were taken from a female donor with multiple sclerosis, enrolled in a pregnancy study. Both conserved end residues are trimmed from each CDR3. The order of the fields is V gene, J gene, CDR3 protein.

TRBV5-4	TRBJ2-3	APPGLAETDTQY
TRBV5-1	TRBJ1-2	ASSLSTGGGSGYT
TRBV18	TRBJ1-6	ASSPPPGTANSPLH
TRBV6-4	TRBJ2-3	ASSDSQSGSIDTQY
TRBV7-2	TRBJ2-1	ASTPFVQGYNEQF
TRBV6-1	TRBJ2-7	ASTSGRDGDEQY
TRBV19	TRBJ2-2	ASRDIRRTGELF
TRBV2	TRBJ1-4	ASSRTAGEKLF
TRBV18	TRBJ1-2	ASSPESGTGFYGYT
TRBV7-9	TRBJ2-1	ASSADFDPYNEQF
TRBV7-9	TRBJ2-3	ASSPPQGTDTQY
TRBV10-1	TRBJ1-3	ASSEGQGSGNTIY
TRBV28	TRBJ1-2	ASRGWTGRDYGYT
TRBV5-1	TRBJ2-1	ASSLVSGRSNEQF
TRBV28	TRBJ1-6	ASSFYPWTGTDSPLH
TRBV30	TRBJ2-2	AWSVRREITGELF
TRBV7-9	TRBJ1-2	ASSYTGEPNYGYT
TRBV28	TRBJ2-1	ASSLGTPEEF
TRBV19	TRBJ1-2	ASSISGGRNYGYT
TRBV6-5	TRBJ2-7	ASSYGLQGSYEQY
TRBV4-1	TRBJ1-1	ASSPREGNTEAF
TRBV9	TRBJ1-6	ASSATGGYNSPLH
TRBV27	TRBJ2-1	ASSLTGGSFYNEQF
TRBV14	TRBJ2-3	ASSPRTSGSTDTQY
TRBV4-2	TRBJ1-1	ASRAGGKTEAF
TRBV19	TRBJ2-1	ASRNIEGSLEGGHHNEQF
TRBV18	TRBJ2-7	ASSPPDSHEQY
TRBV4-2	TRBJ2-6	ASSQDSSGANVLT
TRBV28	TRBJ2-2	ASSSLDRGNLGELF
TRBV6-5	TRBJ1-2	ASSYVPGDSSYGYT
TRBV7-9	TRBJ2-2	ASSLRGLGTGELF
TRBV2	TRBJ2-1	ASSGVQRSSYNEQF
TRBV5-1	TRBJ2-5	ASLRAGGRGETQY
TRBV27	TRBJ1-1	ASGRNTEAF
TRBV21-1	TRBJ2-5	ASSTGQRDIRKETQY
TRBV19	TRBJ2-7	ASSMSGGLSEQY
TRBV6-6	TRBJ2-1	ASSTRQGVYNEQF